This T cell receptor (beta chain) was sequenced in a study of technical replicates of blood from several donors. Per the germline V gene, CDR1 is MGHRA and CDR2 is YSYEKL. The CDR3 covers 15 residues. The V and J ends lost 6 bases and 2 bases respectively, with 15 bases between them. Sequencing used immunoSEQ multiplex PCR; TCRdb keeps in-frame clones, though not all of them. The sample holds 80,000 to 100,000 clones, around 95% seen once. This clone was found once. Sequencing was performed on T cells isolated from PBMCs. V and J are TRBV4-1 and TRBJ2-3; D gene uncertain. The sequence was collected from a human donor in good health. Here the CDR3 reads CASRMVVLSTDTQYF. The CDR3 DNA is TGCGCCAGCAGGATGGTCGTCCTATCCACAGATACGCAGTATTTT.